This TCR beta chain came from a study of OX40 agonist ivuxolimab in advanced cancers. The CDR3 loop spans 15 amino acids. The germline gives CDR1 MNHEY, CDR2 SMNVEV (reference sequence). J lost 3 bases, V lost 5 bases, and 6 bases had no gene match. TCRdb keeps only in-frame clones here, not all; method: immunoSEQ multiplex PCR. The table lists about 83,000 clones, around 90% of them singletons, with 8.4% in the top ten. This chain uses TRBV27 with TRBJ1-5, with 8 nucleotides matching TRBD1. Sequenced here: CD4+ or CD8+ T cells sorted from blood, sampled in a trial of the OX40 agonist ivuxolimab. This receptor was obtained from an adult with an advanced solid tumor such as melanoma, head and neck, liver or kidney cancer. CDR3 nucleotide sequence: TGTGCCAGCAGTCCCATGACAGGGGACAATCAGCCCCAGCATTTT. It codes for CASSPMTGDNQPQHF.